A selection of T cell receptor beta chains follows, all from one sample in a study of blood T cells in healthy people across ages. TCRdb itself ran the 5' RACE reads through MiXCR, one entry per CDR3 protein. The data show about 1.8 million distinct CDR3 sequences, roughly 50% seen once. The material sequenced was blood. These receptors came from a woman aged 40 to 50 in good health. CDR3s include the opening cysteine and the closing phenylalanine or tryptophan. A D gene is named only where the DNA matches it firmly. Clone size is given for some rows only: seen once, a few or many times, or a class if the clone is expanded.

TRBV5-1	TRBJ2-3	many	-	TGTGCCAGCAGCTTCCGCACAGATACGCAGTATTTT	CASSFRTDTQYF
TRBV27	TRBJ2-7	-	TRBD1	TGTGCCAGCAGTGTATCCCTACAGGGGTACGAGCAGTACTTC	CASSVSLQGYEQYF
TRBV29-1	TRBJ2-1	few	-	TGCAGCGTTGTAGGTCCCAACTCCTACAATGAGCAGTTCTTC	CSVVGPNSYNEQFF
TRBV9	TRBJ2-2	-	TRBD1	TGTGCCAGCAGCGGCCCCGGACAGGACCTTAACACCGGGGAGCTGTTTTTT	CASSGPGQDLNTGELFF
TRBV29-1	TRBJ2-7	-	-	TGCAGCGTTGAAGCCCCCCGATCAAAAGACAGCTCCTACGAGCAGTACTTC	CSVEAPRSKDSSYEQYF
TRBV5-5	TRBJ2-5	-	-	TGTGCCAGCAGTGGCAGGGACCCTCAATCAAGAGAAGAGCAGTACTTC	CASSGRDPQSREEQYF
TRBV7-2	TRBJ2-3	few	TRBD1	TGTGCCAGCAGCGGACAGGGGCGAGATACGCAGTATTTT	CASSGQGRDTQYF
TRBV6-2/TRBV6-3	TRBJ2-6	-	-	TGTGCCAGCAGTGACCAGGGCCCACAAGTGTCCTTGTCCACTGGGGCCAACGTCCTGACTTTC	CASSDQGPQVSLSTGANVLTF
TRBV7-9	TRBJ2-5	-	TRBD2	TGTGCCAGCAGCTTAGATTTGCGGGGGGGCTTGGAGACCCAGTACTTC	CASSLDLRGGLETQYF
TRBV27	TRBJ2-7	-	TRBD2	TGTGCCGGCAGTTTTATGGCTAGCGGGGTTCTCGAGCAGTACTTC	CAGSFMASGVLEQYF
TRBV27	TRBJ2-2	-	-	TGTGCCAGCAGTTTATCGAATGTAAACACCGGGGAGCTGTTTTTT	CASSLSNVNTGELFF
TRBV2	TRBJ2-1	-	-	TGTGCCAGCAGCCTAGTTGAAATCAATGAGCAGTTCTTC	CASSLVEINEQFF
TRBV20-1	TRBJ2-2	-	-	TGCAGTGCTCCCGGTACAGGAAACACCGGGGAGCTGTTTTTT	CSAPGTGNTGELFF
TRBV20-1	TRBJ2-3	-	-	TGCAAGAACGCAGATACGCAGTATTTT	CKNADTQYF
TRBV29-1	TRBJ2-7	-	-	TGCAGCGTTGAACATAGGGAGGAGCAGTACTTC	CSVEHREEQYF
TRBV3-1	TRBJ2-1	few	-	TGTGCCAGCAGCCTTCCCAACGGATGGGTCAATGAGCAGTTCTTC	CASSLPNGWVNEQFF
TRBV20-1	TRBJ2-7	-	-	TGCAGTGCTAGGCGACGAACAGGGACGGGGATTGAGCAGTACTTC	CSARRRTGTGIEQYF
TRBV11-2	TRBJ2-1	few	-	TGTGCCAGCAGCTTAGAAGGGTATGGCGGTCACAATGAGCAGTTCTTC	CASSLEGYGGHNEQFF
TRBV20-1	TRBJ2-1	-	-	TGCAGTGCTAGAGATCTCGCCAGGGGCTCCTACAATGAGCAGTTCTTC	CSARDLARGSYNEQFF
TRBV7-8	TRBJ2-1	-	TRBD1	TGTGCCAGCAGCTTAGGTCTAGGACAGGGGTCCGGTGGTGAGCAGTTCTTC	CASSLGLGQGSGGEQFF
TRBV15	TRBJ2-5	-	TRBD1	TGTGCCACCAGCAGAGATCTAACAGGGGAAGGGACCCAGTACTTC	CATSRDLTGEGTQYF
TRBV28	TRBJ2-5	-	TRBD1	TGTGCCAGCAGCCCGGACAGGGGGATGGACCAAGAGACCCAGTACTTC	CASSPDRGMDQETQYF
TRBV4-1	TRBJ1-2	few	TRBD1	TGCGCCAGCAGCCAAGCCCGGGACAGGGACTATGGCTACACCTTC	CASSQARDRDYGYTF
TRBV29-1	TRBJ1-1	-	-	TGCAGCGTTGTAGAAGAACAAGGTAGGGCTTTCTTT	CSVVEEQGRAFF
TRBV4-2	TRBJ2-3	few	-	TGTGCCAGCAGCCAAGATGGAGGCGGGGGCGAGGGAGATACGCAGTATTTT	CASSQDGGGGEGDTQYF
TRBV4-2	TRBJ2-1	-	TRBD1	TGTGCCAGCAGCCAGACCGGGACAGGGGCGGCCAATGAGCAGTTCTTC	CASSQTGTGAANEQFF
TRBV9	TRBJ1-2	-	-	TGTGCCAGCAGCGGAGCGGACGGACGGGTCCATGGCTACACCTTC	CASSGADGRVHGYTF
TRBV4-2	TRBJ2-1	-	TRBD2	TGTGCCAGCAGCCAACGTAGCGGGGGGGCCAATGAGCAGTTCTTC	CASSQRSGGANEQFF
TRBV19	TRBJ2-1	-	TRBD2	TGTGTCAGTAGCAGGGTGAGCGGGGGGGCGGTCGATGAGCAGTTCTTC	CVSSRVSGGAVDEQFF
TRBV6-1	TRBJ2-7	-	TRBD2	TGTGCCAGCAGTGGGGGGACTAGCGGGAGGGCCCGATCCTACGAGCAGTACTTC	CASSGGTSGRARSYEQYF
TRBV7-2	TRBJ2-3	-	-	TGTGCCAGCAGCTCGCGCGGGACGGGAAGCTCAGATACGCAGTATTTT	CASSSRGTGSSDTQYF
TRBV13	TRBJ2-7	few	-	TGTGCCAGCAGACCCAGACGACAGGCACTGGAAAACGAGCAGTACTTC	CASRPRRQALENEQYF
TRBV6-5	TRBJ2-5	many	-	TGTGCCAGCAGTTACTCGAGAGACAGGGACTCGTACCAAGAGACCCAGTACTTC	CASSYSRDRDSYQETQYF
TRBV20-1	TRBJ2-1	few	-	TGCAGTGCTAGCTCCCTAATAGGACTTTCAAGGCAGTTCTTC	CSASSLIGLSRQFF
TRBV7-9	TRBJ2-3	-	-	TGTGCCAGCAGCCTCCACCAGGGGCCCCCAGCGGGAGATACGCAGTATTTT	CASSLHQGPPAGDTQYF
TRBV6-1	TRBJ1-5	few	TRBD1	TGTGCCAGCAGTGGATACAGGGGGCGGAATCAGCCCCAGCATTTT	CASSGYRGRNQPQHF
TRBV5-1	TRBJ1-2	-	-	TGCGCCAGCAGCCCCGAAGGCAGGGGTCATGGCTACACCTTC	CASSPEGRGHGYTF
TRBV7-2	TRBJ1-4	-	-	TGTGCCAGCAGCGAGAGGACATCGGTAGGGGAAAAACTGTTTTTT	CASSERTSVGEKLFF
TRBV15	TRBJ2-3	-	-	TGTGCCACCAGCAGACCTGGGGCTTCAGCTGGAGATACGCAGTATTTT	CATSRPGASAGDTQYF
TRBV28	TRBJ1-2	-	TRBD1	TGTGCCAGTTACTATGTCGGACAGGAGGCGGCTATCTATGGCTACACCTTC	CASYYVGQEAAIYGYTF
TRBV14	TRBJ2-3	-	TRBD2	TGTGCCAGCAGCGTGACTAGCGGGGGGTTAGATACGCAGTATTTT	CASSVTSGGLDTQYF
TRBV7-2	TRBJ2-3	few	-	TGTGCCAGCAGCCCAGCCAGGGGGAGGACAGATACGCAGTATTTT	CASSPARGRTDTQYF
TRBV27	TRBJ2-1	few	-	TGTGCCAGCAGCCCTAGCCGCGGCCATGAGCAGTTCTTC	CASSPSRGHEQFF
TRBV3-1	TRBJ2-7	few	-	TGTGCCAGCAGCCTTATGGACGGAGCCTACGAGCAGTACTTC	CASSLMDGAYEQYF
TRBV20-1	TRBJ1-4	few	TRBD1	TGCAGTGCTAGAAAGGGGGCTTTTGATGAAAAACTGTTTTTT	CSARKGAFDEKLFF
TRBV9	TRBJ1-2	-	-	TGTGCCAACAGCGTAGATTCCCAGGGGCGAGGCTATGGCTACACCTTC	CANSVDSQGRGYGYTF
TRBV6-5	TRBJ2-3	-	TRBD1	TGTGCCAGCAGTACCCGGGACAGATCAGATACGCAGTATTTT	CASSTRDRSDTQYF
TRBV6-5	TRBJ2-1	few	-	TGTGCCAGCAGCCGGTGGAGGGACAATGAGCAGTTCTTC	CASSRWRDNEQFF
TRBV20-1	TRBJ1-5	few	TRBD1	TGCAGTGCAACGGGACAGGGGAACAATCAGCCCCAGCATTTT	CSATGQGNNQPQHF
TRBV24-1	TRBJ2-5	few	-	TGTGCCACCAGTGATGGGCAGGGAATTGGAGAGACCCAGTACTTC	CATSDGQGIGETQYF
TRBV20-1	TRBJ2-7	few	TRBD2	TGCAGTGCTAGAGATCCGTCGGCTAGCGGGGCCTACGAGCAGTACTTC	CSARDPSASGAYEQYF
TRBV3-1	TRBJ2-7	-	-	TGTGCCAGCAGCCAAGCGCCGGTGTACGAGCAGTACTTC	CASSQAPVYEQYF
TRBV5-6	TRBJ2-1	-	TRBD1	TGTGCCAGCAGCTCAGGGACAGCCTTTTACAATGAGCAGTTCTTC	CASSSGTAFYNEQFF
TRBV5-6	TRBJ1-1	-	-	TGTGCCAGCAGCCTCACTATTTGGACAGAAGAGGCTTTCTTT	CASSLTIWTEEAFF
TRBV7-6	TRBJ2-5	-	-	TGTGCCAGCAGCCACGGGGCCTTCCCCGGGGGCGAGACCCAGTACTTC	CASSHGAFPGGETQYF
TRBV29-1	TRBJ2-1	few	-	TGCAGCGCTGCGAACGGGGGCGGCAATGAGCAGTTCTTC	CSAANGGGNEQFF
TRBV9	TRBJ2-1	-	TRBD2	TGTGCCAGCAGCGTAGGCGGGGGGGGCGAGCAGTTCTTC	CASSVGGGGEQFF